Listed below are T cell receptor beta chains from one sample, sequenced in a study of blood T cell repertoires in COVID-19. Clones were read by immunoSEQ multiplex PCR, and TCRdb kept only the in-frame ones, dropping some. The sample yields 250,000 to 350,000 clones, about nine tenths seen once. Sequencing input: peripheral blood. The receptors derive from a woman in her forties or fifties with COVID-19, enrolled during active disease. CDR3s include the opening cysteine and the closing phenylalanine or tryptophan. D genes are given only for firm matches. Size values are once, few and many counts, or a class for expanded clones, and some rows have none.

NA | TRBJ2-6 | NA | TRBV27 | CASSSGALAGANVLTF | TGTGCCAGCAGTTCTGGAGCGTTGGCTGGGGCCAACGTCCTGACTTTC
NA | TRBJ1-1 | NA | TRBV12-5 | CASGQGRFMNTEAFF | TGTGCTAGTGGTCAAGGGAGATTCATGAACACTGAAGCTTTCTTT
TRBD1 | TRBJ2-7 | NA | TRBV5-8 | CASSPWDRGKYEQYF | TGTGCCAGCAGCCCCTGGGACAGGGGGAAATACGAGCAGTACTTC
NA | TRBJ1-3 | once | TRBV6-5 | CASSPLTGIGNTIYF | TGTGCCAGCAGTCCCCTAACAGGGATAGGAAACACCATATATTTT
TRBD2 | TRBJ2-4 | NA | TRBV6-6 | CASSPQREGMRNIQYF | TGTGCCAGCAGTCCCCAACGGGAGGGGATGAGGAACATTCAGTACTTC
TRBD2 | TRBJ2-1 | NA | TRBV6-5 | CASRPQAGVINEQFF | TGTGCCAGCAGACCTCAAGCGGGAGTGATTAATGAGCAGTTCTTC
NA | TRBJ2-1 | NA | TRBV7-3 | CASSFASSYNEQFF | TGTGCCAGCAGCTTTGCTAGCTCCTACAATGAGCAGTTCTTC
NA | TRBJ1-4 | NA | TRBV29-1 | CSVLRTTNEKLFF | TGCAGCGTCCTCAGGACAACTAATGAAAAACTGTTTTTT
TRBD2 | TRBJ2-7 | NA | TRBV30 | CAWSPKLAGGVEQYF | TGTGCCTGGAGTCCGAAACTAGCGGGAGGGGTCGAGCAGTACTTC
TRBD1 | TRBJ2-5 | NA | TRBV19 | CASSKGDRLQETQYF | TGTGCCAGTAGTAAAGGGGACAGGCTCCAAGAGACCCAGTACTTC
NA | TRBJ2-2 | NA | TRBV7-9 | CASVVRRGTGELFF | TGTGCCAGCGTGGTTAGGCGGGGCACCGGGGAGCTGTTTTTT
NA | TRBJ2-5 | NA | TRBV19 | CARTRRGGETQYF | TGTGCCAGAACCAGGAGGGGGGGGGAGACCCAGTACTTC
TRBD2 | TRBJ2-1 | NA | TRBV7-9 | CASSLGTSGLEEQFF | TGTGCCAGCAGCTTAGGGACTAGCGGTTTAGAAGAGCAGTTCTTC
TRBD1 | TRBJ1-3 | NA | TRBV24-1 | CATSGSGGSGNTIYF | TGTGCCACCAGTGGCTCAGGGGGATCTGGAAACACCATATATTTT
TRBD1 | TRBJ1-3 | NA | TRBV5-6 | CASSPTGENTIYF | TGTGCCAGCAGCCCGACAGGGGAAAACACCATATATTTT
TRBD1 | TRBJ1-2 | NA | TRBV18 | CASSYADRGDGYTF | TGTGCCAGCTCATACGCGGACAGGGGAGATGGCTACACCTTC
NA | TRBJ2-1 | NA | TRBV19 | CASSMGGSYNEQFF | TGTGCCAGTAGTATGGGGGGCTCCTACAATGAGCAGTTCTTC
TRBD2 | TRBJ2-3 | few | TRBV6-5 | CASSRAGLGADTQYF | TGTGCCAGCAGTCGAGCGGGACTAGGGGCAGATACGCAGTATTTT
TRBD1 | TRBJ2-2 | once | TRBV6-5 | CASRQGDYTGELFF | TGTGCCAGCCGACAGGGGGACTACACCGGGGAGCTGTTTTTT
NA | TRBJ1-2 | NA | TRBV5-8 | CASSLASGNGYTF | TGTGCCAGCAGCTTGGCCTCCGGGAATGGCTACACCTTC
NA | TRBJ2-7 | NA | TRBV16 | CASSSTDEQYF | TGTGCCAGCAGCTCCACGGACGAGCAGTACTTC
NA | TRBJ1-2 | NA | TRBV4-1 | CASRTPGQPLNYGYTF | TGCGCCAGCAGAACCCCTGGACAGCCTCTTAACTATGGCTACACCTTC
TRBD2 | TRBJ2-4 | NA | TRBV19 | CASSIDRVAGTKNIQYF | TGTGCCAGTAGTATAGATCGGGTAGCGGGAACCAAAAACATTCAGTACTTC
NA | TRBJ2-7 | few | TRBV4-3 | CASSQEAWASSEQYF | TGCGCCAGCAGCCAAGAGGCGTGGGCCTCTTCCGAGCAGTACTTC
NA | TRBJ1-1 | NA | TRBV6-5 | CATGGAEAFF | TGTGCCACTGGGGGGGCTGAAGCTTTCTTT
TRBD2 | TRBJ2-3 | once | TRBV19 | CASSRASGGDTQYF | TGTGCCAGTAGTAGGGCTAGCGGGGGTGATACGCAGTATTTT
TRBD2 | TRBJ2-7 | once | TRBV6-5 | CASSTSGVLSGEQYF | TGTGCCAGCAGCACTAGCGGGGTTCTCTCGGGCGAGCAGTACTTC
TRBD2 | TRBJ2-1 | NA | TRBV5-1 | CASSLFGRGLDEQFF | TGCGCCAGCAGCTTATTTGGGAGGGGATTGGATGAGCAGTTCTTC
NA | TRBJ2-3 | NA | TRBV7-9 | CASSLAPGFHTQYF | TGTGCCAGCAGCTTAGCGCCGGGGTTCCATACGCAGTATTTT
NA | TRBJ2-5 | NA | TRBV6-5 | CASRSGSPIKETQYF | TGTGCCAGCAGGTCAGGGTCACCGATAAAAGAGACCCAGTACTTC
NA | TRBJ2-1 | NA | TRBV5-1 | CASSSGQVLGEQFF | TGCGCCAGCAGCTCGGGACAAGTCCTCGGTGAGCAGTTCTTC
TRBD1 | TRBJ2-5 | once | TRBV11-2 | CASSSGQAGETQYF | TGTGCCAGCAGCTCGGGACAGGCGGGAGAGACCCAGTACTTC
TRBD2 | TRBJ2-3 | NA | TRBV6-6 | CASTRTSAKADTQYF | TGTGCCAGCACCCGGACTAGTGCCAAGGCAGATACGCAGTATTTT
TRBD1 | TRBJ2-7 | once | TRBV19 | CATEGQGAEQYF | TGTGCCACTGAAGGACAGGGGGCCGAGCAGTACTTC
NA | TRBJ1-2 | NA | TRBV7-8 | CASSQKLQTGYGYTF | TGTGCCAGCAGTCAGAAACTCCAAACGGGCTATGGCTACACCTTC
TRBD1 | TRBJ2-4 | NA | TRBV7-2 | CASSLGQGLGGDIQYF | TGTGCCAGCAGCTTGGGACAGGGACTGGGGGGGGACATTCAGTACTTC
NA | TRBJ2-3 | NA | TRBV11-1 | CASSLAELARGTDTQYF | TGTGCCAGCAGCTTAGCTGAGTTGGCGAGGGGGACAGATACGCAGTATTTT
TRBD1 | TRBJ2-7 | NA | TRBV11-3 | CASSFYRGIQQYF | TGTGCCAGCAGCTTTTACAGGGGAATTCAGCAGTACTTC
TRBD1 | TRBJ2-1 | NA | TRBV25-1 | CASSRDRGHREQFF | TGTGCCAGCAGTCGGGACAGAGGGCACAGGGAGCAGTTCTTC
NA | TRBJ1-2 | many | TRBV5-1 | CASSLQAYGYTF | TGCGCCAGCAGCTTGCAGGCCTATGGCTACACCTTC
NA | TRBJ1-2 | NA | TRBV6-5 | CASPREGILYGYTF | TGTGCCAGCCCCAGGGAGGGGATCCTCTATGGCTACACCTTC
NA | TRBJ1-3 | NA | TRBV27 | CASSQTGTGNTIYF | TGTGCCAGCAGTCAAACCGGGACAGGAAACACCATATATTTT
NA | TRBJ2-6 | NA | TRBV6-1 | CASSAYWTAYSSGANVLTF | TGTGCCAGCAGTGCCTATTGGACAGCTTACTCTTCTGGGGCCAACGTCCTGACTTTC
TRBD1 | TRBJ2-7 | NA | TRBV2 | CASQRDREYEQYF | TGTGCCAGCCAAAGGGACAGGGAGTACGAGCAGTACTTC
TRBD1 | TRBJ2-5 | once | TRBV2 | CASSSDRVRETQYF | TGTGCCAGCAGTTCGGACAGGGTGAGGGAGACCCAGTACTTC
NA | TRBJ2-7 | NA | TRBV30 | CAWKSAADEQYF | TGTGCCTGGAAGAGCGCCGCCGACGAGCAGTACTTC
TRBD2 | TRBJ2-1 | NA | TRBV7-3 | CASSLLSGMNEQFF | TGTGCCAGCAGCCTGCTAAGCGGGATGAATGAGCAGTTCTTC
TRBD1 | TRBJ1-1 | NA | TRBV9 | CASSPQGTVNTEAFF | TGTGCCAGCAGCCCTCAGGGGACAGTCAACACTGAAGCTTTCTTT
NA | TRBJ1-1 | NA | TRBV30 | CAWSVQGNTEAFF | TGTGCCTGGAGTGTTCAGGGGAACACTGAAGCTTTCTTT
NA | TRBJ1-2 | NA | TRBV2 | CASKQELYGYTF | TGTGCCAGCAAGCAGGAATTATATGGCTACACCTTC
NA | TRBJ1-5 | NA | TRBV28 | CASSLGRSRTNQPQHF | TGTGCCAGCAGTTTGGGCAGGTCACGCACTAATCAGCCCCAGCATTTT
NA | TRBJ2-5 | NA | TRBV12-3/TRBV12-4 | CASSFGETQYF | TGTGCCAGCAGTTTCGGAGAGACCCAGTACTTC
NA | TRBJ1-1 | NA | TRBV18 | CASSPLEANTEAFF | TGTGCCAGCTCACCGCTTGAGGCGAACACTGAAGCTTTCTTT
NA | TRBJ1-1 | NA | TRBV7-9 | CASSLIRDTNTEAFF | TGTGCCAGCAGCTTAATTCGTGACACGAACACTGAAGCTTTCTTT